One and the same sample provided the 27 T cell receptor beta chains below, sequenced in a study of post-analysis software for immune sequencing data. Study findings and constraints: Four or five TRBV segments were more frequent in patients than controls; TRBV5-6, TRBV5-1 and TRBV20-1 belonged to this group.

For these receptors, no antigen is known. Unique molecular identifiers had been added to the TCR beta cDNA libraries. TCRdb independently ran MiXCR on the PCR reads; one entry per CDR3 protein. Here the sample spans hundreds of thousands of distinct CDR3 sequences, roughly 50% being singletons. The sequenced sample consisted of blood. These TCRs come from a girl under 18 with multiple sclerosis.

This clonotype was recorded once. This chain joins TRBV7-2 and TRBJ1-2, with D uncertain. The CDR3 runs to 12 residues. The germline V and J ends were trimmed by 5 bases and 7 bases, with 11 bases remaining between them. Germline CDR1 is SGHTA and CDR2 is FQGNSA. The CDR3 sequence is CASSPEWPGYTF. In nucleotides, the CDR3 is TGTGCCAGCAGCCCCGAGTGGCCTGGCTACACCTTC.

V and J are TRBV6-5 and TRBJ2-5; TRBD2 matches 7 bases. Germline CDR1 reads MNHEY; CDR2 reads SVGAGI. This CDR3 contains 14 residues. The junction had 7 bases not matched to a gene; V was cut back by 7 bases and J by 2 bases. The DNA of the CDR3 is TGTGCCAGCACCACCATGGGGGGGCAAGAGACCCAGTACTTC. Amino acid sequence: CASTTMGGQETQYF.

V and J are TRBV12-3 or TRBV12-4 and TRBJ1-5, with D unresolved. The CDR3 sequence is 14 residues long. Trimming cost V 4 bases and J 1 base, with 8 bases left between them. Here the CDR3 DNA reads TGTGCCAGCAGTTCCAAGGTCAGCAATCAGCCCCAGCATTTT. Protein product: CASSSKVSNQPQHF.

V gene TRBV29-1 combines with J gene TRBJ2-5; D ambiguous. This CDR3 is built from 12 residues. Trimming cost V 4 bases and J 5 bases, with 11 bases left between them. The germline V gene encodes CDR1 SQVTM and CDR2 ANQGSEA. CDR3 coding DNA: TGCAGCGTTGTCCTACCCGGGGAGACCCAGTACTTC. Encoded protein: CSVVLPGETQYF.

This clonotype has only a few counts. The rearrangement joins TRBV5-4 to TRBJ2-6; 7 positions match TRBD1. This CDR3 contains 17 residues. Trimming cost V 2 bases and J 2 bases; bases outside gene matches: 7. Germline CDR1 and CDR2: SGHNT and YYREEE (reference sequence). CDR3 loop: CASSLDIDRAGANVLTF. DNA of the CDR3: TGTGCCAGCAGCTTAGATATCGACAGGGCTGGGGCCAACGTCCTGACTTTC.

This clonotype was detected a few times. The CDR3, as DNA: TGTGCCAGCAGTGCGGGCGGGAGTAAGAACAATGAGCAGTTCTTC. Translation gives CASSAGGSKNNEQFF. The rearrangement uses TRBV25-1 and TRBJ2-1, with 7 bases fitting TRBD2. Trimming cost V 4 bases and J 5 bases; bases outside gene matches: 8. This CDR3 is built from 15 residues. The germline gives CDR1 MGHDK, CDR2 SYGVNS.

J is TRBJ2-7 and V is TRBV14; 7 bases align to TRBD2. CDR1 and CDR2 from the germline V gene are SGHDN and FVKESK. The V gene end was trimmed by 1 base and the J gene end by 3 bases; junction bases not matched to a gene: 6. There are 15 residues in the CDR3. CDR3 sequence: CASSQGHSGNYEQYF. The DNA for the CDR3 is TGTGCCAGCAGCCAAGGCCACAGCGGGAACTACGAGCAGTACTTC.

This clonotype was counted only a few times. This chain connects TRBV29-1 to TRBJ2-1, with a weak D call TRBD2 (6 bases). The germline gives CDR1 SQVTM, CDR2 ANQGSEA. V lost 3 bases to trimming and J lost 10 bases, with 10 bases between them. This CDR3 has 11 residues. The CDR3 spells CSVDWREEQFF. The CDR3 bases are TGCAGCGTTGATTGGAGGGAAGAGCAGTTCTTC.

This clonotype has a handful of counts. J is TRBJ2-1 and V is TRBV20-1, with a possible D match to TRBD2 (6 bases). V shed 0 bases and J shed 10 bases, with 19 bases lying between them. This CDR3 contains 15 residues. Germline V CDR1 and CDR2: DFQATT, SNEGSKA (reference sequence). The CDR3 DNA follows: TGCAGTGCTAGAGACCTCCGACTAGGGGACGGAGAGCAGTTCTTC. Protein product: CSARDLRLGDGEQFF.

The chain recombines TRBV5-1 with TRBJ2-7; TRBD2 matches at 8 bases. From germline, CDR1 is SGHRS and CDR2 YFSETQ. The CDR3 extends over 17 amino acids. Trimming at V came to 0 bases and at J to 1 base, leaving 9 bases not matched to a gene. The CDR3 region has the DNA TGCGCCAGCAGCTTGGCCCGGGCGGGGGGCCTGTCCTACGAGCAGTACTTC. Amino acid sequence: CASSLARAGGLSYEQYF.

The chain uses TRBV29-1 and TRBJ2-7, with a tentative D call TRBD1 (8 bases). Trimming took 6 bases from V and 2 from J, leaving 26 bases between them. CDR1 SQVTM and CDR2 ANQGSEA come from the germline V gene. The length of the CDR3 is 17 residues. The DNA for the CDR3 is TGCAGCGTCGGCGGGGGAGTATGGACAGGGAGACCCTACGAGCAGTACTTC. Protein product: CSVGGGVWTGRPYEQYF.

The gene calls are TRBV7-9 and TRBJ2-7; 9 bases fit TRBD2. The J call could be wrong; TRBJ2-5 is a better fit for the DNA end. CDR1 is SEHNR and CDR2 is FQNEAQ in the germline V gene (reference sequence). The CDR3 sequence is 19 residues long. CDR3 DNA: TGTGCCAGCAGCTTAAATCCCGTTGGTGTAGCGGGAGTCAGAGAGACCCAGTACTTC. Residues: CASSLNPVGVAGVRETQYF.

This chain joins TRBV5-1 and TRBJ2-5; TRBD2 matches at 10 bases. The V segment lost 2 bases and the J segment 5 bases; nucleotides outside the gene matches: 6. From germline, CDR1 is SGHRS and CDR2 YFSETQ. The CDR3 runs 15 residues. This chain's CDR3 is CASSFLAGAPETQYF. In DNA, the CDR3 is TGCGCCAGCAGCTTCCTAGCGGGGGCCCCCGAGACCCAGTACTTC.

This clonotype was picked up a small number of times. The chain combines TRBV20-1 with TRBJ1-2; 10 nucleotides align to TRBD1. Germline CDR1 DFQATT, CDR2 SNEGSKA (reference sequence). This CDR3 has 13 residues. The ends lost 3 bases at V and 4 bases at J; junction bases unmatched: 2. The CDR3 nucleotides read TGCAGTGCTAGGGGACAGGGGTTCTATGGCTACACCTTC. It translates to CSARGQGFYGYTF.

V gene TRBV6-5 combines with J gene TRBJ2-3; perhaps TRBD1 as D (5 bases). The germline V and J ends were trimmed by 0 bases and 1 base, with 17 bases remaining between them. The germline V gene has CDR1 MNHEY and CDR2 SVGAGI. The CDR3 is 18 amino acids. CDR3 sequence: CASSYSTGVGAGTDTQYF. CDR3 nucleotides: TGTGCCAGCAGTTACTCGACTGGGGTAGGGGCCGGCACAGATACGCAGTATTTT.

This chain uses TRBV7-9 with TRBJ1-1; D might be TRBD1 (5 bases). The CDR3 runs 11 residues. The V gene lost 4 bases and the J gene lost 11 bases, with 11 bases spanning the gap. In germline, CDR1 is SEHNR, CDR2 FQNEAQ (reference sequence). The CDR3 region is CASSSPGWAFF. The CDR3 coding sequence is TGTGCCAGCAGCTCGCCAGGGTGGGCTTTCTTT.

This clonotype has just a few counts. J is TRBJ2-7 and V is TRBV7-9; possible D gene TRBD2, 6 bases. Trimming removed 5 bases at V and 3 bases at J, with 20 bases between. Germline CDR1 reads SEHNR; CDR2 reads FQNEAQ (reference sequence). This CDR3 is built from 16 residues. The CDR3 DNA reads TGTGCCAGCAGCCGAACCGCCCAAGGGCGGGACTACGAGCAGTACTTC. Translation: CASSRTAQGRDYEQYF. Based on the CDR3 plus reference TRBV7-9 and TRBJ2-7, the full variable domain is DTGVSQNPRHKITKRGQNVTFRCDPISEHNRLYWYRQTLGQGPEFLTYFQNEAQLEKSRLLSDRFSAERPKGSFSTLEIQRTEQGDSAMYLCASSRTAQGRDYEQYFGPGTRLTVT.

The chain employs TRBV7-2 and TRBJ2-4, with 8 bases fitting TRBD2. CDR1 SGHTA and CDR2 FQGNSA come from the germline V gene. The CDR3 is 16 amino acids. The V gene end was trimmed by 1 base and the J gene end by 3 bases; junction bases not matched to a gene: 5. This chain's CDR3 is CASSLVSGGFKNIQYF. In DNA form, the CDR3 reads TGTGCCAGCAGCTTAGTAAGCGGGGGTTTCAAAAACATTCAGTACTTC. The full variable domain, rest sourced from reference TRBV7-2 and TRBJ2-4, is GAGVSQSPSNKVTEKGKDVELRCDPISGHTALYWYRQSLGQGLEFLIYFQGNSAPDKSGLPSDRFSAERTGGSVSTLTIQRTQQEDSAVYLCASSLVSGGFKNIQYFGAGTRLSVL.

The table lists this clonotype with a few counts. The genes are TRBV6-1 and TRBJ2-4; 10 bases are a match to TRBD2. The CDR3 is 16 residues long. Unmatched junction bases numbered 7, after V lost 6 bases and J lost 2 bases. CDR1 and CDR2 (germline): MNHNS, SASEGT. CDR3 loop: CASRKAGGRPKNIQYF. CDR3 DNA: TGTGCCAGCAGAAAAGCGGGAGGGCGGCCCAAAAACATTCAGTACTTC.

This clonotype was recorded a few times. The genes are TRBV10-3 and TRBJ1-2, with 10 bases matching TRBD1. J gave up 0 bases and V 6 bases, and 4 bases lay outside the gene matches. Germline V gene sequence: CDR1 ENHRY, CDR2 SYGVKD. The CDR3 contains 15 residues. The CDR3 loop is CAIRDRGEANYGYTF. Written as DNA, the CDR3 is TGTGCCATCAGGGACAGGGGGGAGGCTAACTATGGCTACACCTTC.

The chain combines TRBV5-1 with TRBJ1-2; possible D gene TRBD1, 5 bases. The CDR3 extends over 15 amino acids. Germline V lookup: CDR1 SGHRS, CDR2 YFSETQ. Trimming removed 7 bases from V and 8 bases from J, with 24 bases in between. The CDR3 coding sequence is TGCGCCAGCGGCGACAGCAGAGGCGGTATTAGGGGCTACACCTTC. Its protein is CASGDSRGGIRGYTF.

The genes are TRBV29-1 and TRBJ1-4; D perhaps matches TRBD1 (5 bases). V dropped 4 bases and J dropped 7 bases, with 16 bases sitting between them. The CDR3 extends over 14 amino acids. The germline gives CDR1 SQVTM, CDR2 ANQGSEA. The DNA of the CDR3 is TGCAGCGTTGGCGTACGGGGCAGTAGTGAAAAACTGTTTTTT. This encodes CSVGVRGSSEKLFF.

The gene calls are TRBV20-1 and TRBJ2-5; D remains ambiguous. V was clipped by 0 bases and J by 4 bases, with 15 bases between them. The CDR3 runs 15 residues. Germline V lookup: CDR1 DFQATT, CDR2 SNEGSKA (reference sequence). CDR3 region: CSARENLGVGETQYF. DNA for the CDR3: TGCAGTGCTAGAGAAAATCTGGGCGTTGGAGAGACCCAGTACTTC.

The chain has TRBV29-1 and TRBJ2-7; D not resolved. The CDR3 is 11 amino acids. Germline assignment: CDR1 SQVTM and CDR2 ANQGSEA. The V end lost 7 bases, the J end lost 2 bases, and 9 bases lay between the germline ends. CDR3 nucleotides: TGCAGCGGAAAGAACACCTACGAGCAGTACTTC. Amino acids: CSGKNTYEQYF.

CDR3 loop: CASSSDVQQETQYF. In DNA, the CDR3 is TGCGCCAGCAGCTCCGACGTTCAACAAGAGACCCAGTACTTC. The chain employs TRBV5-1 and TRBJ2-5; no clear D. There are 14 residues in the CDR3. The germline gives CDR1 SGHRS, CDR2 YFSETQ. V was cut by 3 bases and J by 2 bases, with 11 bases left in between.

This clonotype was observed a few times. The chain combines TRBV5-1 with TRBJ2-1, with D perhaps TRBD1 or TRBD2 (5 bases each). Germline lookup yields CDR1 SGHRS and CDR2 YFSETQ. V was cut by 0 bases and J by 4 bases, with 14 bases left in between. The CDR3 runs 16 residues. Written as DNA, the CDR3 is TGCGCCAGCAGCTTGGGGGGGAGAGGGGCTTACAATGAGCAGTTCTTC. Translated, it gives CASSLGGRGAYNEQFF. The whole variable domain, remainder taken from reference TRBV5-1 and TRBJ2-1, is KAGVTQTPRYLIKTRGQQVTLSCSPISGHRSVSWYQQTPGQGLQFLFEYFSETQRNKGNFPGRFSGRQFSNSRSEMNVSTLELGDSALYLCASSLGGRGAYNEQFFGPGTRLTVL.

This chain joins TRBV27 and TRBJ1-2; 9 bases are shared with TRBD1. This CDR3 has 14 residues. V was clipped by 8 bases and J by 4 bases; unmatched bases: 8. The germline gives CDR1 MNHEY, CDR2 SMNVEV (reference sequence). This CDR3 reads CASRPGGQGYGYTF. In DNA, the CDR3 is TGTGCCAGCCGTCCCGGGGGACAGGGCTATGGCTACACCTTC.